The entry that follows covers one T cell receptor beta chain sequence. Its specificity is not known. V shed 2 bases, J shed 2 bases, and the junction held 1 base outside the gene matches. Germline lookup yields CDR1 MNHNY and CDR2 SVGAGI (reference sequence). The CDR3 is 14 residues long. The data belong to a study of chemoradiotherapy in HPV16-positive cancers. Study details: Candidate HPV-specific T-cell clones and common TCR motifs came from functional assays in two HPV16-positive patients. Study findings and constraints: For HPV16-positive patients, expanding HPV-responsive T cells associated with longer recurrence-free survival. Candidate HPV-specific clones and E7-related TCR motifs grew in tumor during treatment.

TCRdb's table, derived via immunoSEQ multiplex PCR, lists solely in-frame clones and lacks some. The sample has 25,000 to 40,000 clones, approximately 88% seen once. The clonotype comes from a human donor with HPV-associated anogenital cancer. Here the sequenced sample was blood, taken from a patient who underwent chemoradiotherapy. The chain joins TRBV6-6 to TRBJ2-7, with 9 bases that match TRBD1. The CDR3 coding sequence is TGTGCCAGCAGTTACGGGACAGGGACCTACGAGCAGTACTTC. Amino acid sequence: CASSYGTGTYEQYF.